This T cell receptor beta chain originates from a study of shared clonotypes between healthy human individuals. Naive CD8 cells were CD45RO-negative, positively selected for CCR7, excluding terminally differentiated effector memory CD45RA+ cells. All the donors were Caucasian adults who lived in Nashville, Tennessee. Produced via immunoSEQ multiplex PCR; TCRdb's table is partial and in-frame only. The sample lists fewer than 850,000 clones, about 96% occurring once. On this clone itself: Its antigen is still unknown.

Whole-study findings and limits: Rarefaction indicated that sorted-subset sequencing remained incomplete although depth was large.

The receptor was isolated from a man aged 25 to 40 in good health. Sequencing used naive CD8+ T cells sorted from blood.

Here the CDR3 reads CASTDRGGSYEQYF. As DNA, the CDR3 is TGTGCCAGTACCGACAGGGGCGGATCCTACGAGCAGTACTTC. V and J are TRBV19 and TRBJ2-7; the match to TRBD1 covers 8 bases. Germline trimming cut 7 bases from V and 1 base from J; bases unmatched to any gene: 6. Germline CDR1 and CDR2: LNHDA and SQIVND (reference sequence). The CDR3 is made up of 14 amino acids.